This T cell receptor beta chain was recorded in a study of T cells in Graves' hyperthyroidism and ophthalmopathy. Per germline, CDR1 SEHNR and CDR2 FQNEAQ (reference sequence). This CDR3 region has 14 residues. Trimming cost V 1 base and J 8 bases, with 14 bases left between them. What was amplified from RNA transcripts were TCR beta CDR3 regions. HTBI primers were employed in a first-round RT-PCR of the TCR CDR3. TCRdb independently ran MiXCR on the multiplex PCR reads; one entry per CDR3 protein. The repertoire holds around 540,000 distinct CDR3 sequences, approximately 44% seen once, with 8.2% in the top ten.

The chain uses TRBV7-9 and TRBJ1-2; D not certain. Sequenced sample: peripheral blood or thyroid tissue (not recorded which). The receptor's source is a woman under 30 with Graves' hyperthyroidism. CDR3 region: CASSLGVSGSGYTF. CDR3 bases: TGTGCCAGCAGCTTAGGAGTCTCTGGGTCCGGCTACACCTTC. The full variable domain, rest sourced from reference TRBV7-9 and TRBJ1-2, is DTGVSQNPRHKITKRGQNVTFRCDPISEHNRLYWYRQTLGQGPEFLTYFQNEAQLEKSRLLSDRFSAERPKGSFSTLEIQRTEQGDSAMYLCASSLGVSGSGYTFGSGTRLTVV.